This T cell receptor beta chain was sequenced for a study of T cell responses to AZD1222 COVID-19 vaccine. Regarding the study as a whole: After two AZD1222 doses, spike-specific TCR breadth and depth rose versus day 0. Repertoires were sampled only after the peak T cell response.

On this clone itself: Its antigen is not identified.

Some clones are missing from TCRdb's copy, which holds only in-frame ones; the method was immunoSEQ multiplex PCR. The sample contains roughly 85,000 clones, roughly 86% of which appear only once. This TCR came from an adult in good health. The sample here was peripheral blood, taken on day 0 of MenACWY control vaccination.

CDR3 in amino acids: CAISDTAEKLFF. CDR3 nucleotide sequence: TGTGCCATCAGTGACACCGCCGAAAAACTGTTTTTT. V and J are TRBV10-3 and TRBJ1-4; D gene ambiguous. Germline V lookup: CDR1 ENHRY, CDR2 SYGVKD. The germline V and J ends were trimmed by 3 bases and 8 bases, with 7 bases remaining between them. The CDR3 has 12 residues.